This T cell receptor beta chain was identified during a study of OX40 agonist ivuxolimab in advanced cancers. Study conclusions and caveats: There were, on average, more expanded clones in CD8+ T cells than in CD4+.

V gave up 6 bases and J gave up 3 bases; unmatched junction bases: 11. CDR3 size: 15 residues. The V gene's germline CDR1 is MNHEY and CDR2 SVGAGI. Concerning this clone itself: Antigen unknown.

Profiling relied on immunoSEQ multiplex PCR, and the TCRdb table lists in-frame clones only, not all of them. The sample yields tens of thousands of clones, roughly 89% seen once. The receptor's source is an adult with an advanced solid tumor such as melanoma, head and neck, liver or kidney cancer. V is TRBV6-5 and J is TRBJ2-7; TRBD1 agrees at 7 bases. The input for sequencing was CD4+ or CD8+ T cells sorted from blood, taken in a trial of the OX40 agonist ivuxolimab. The CDR3 region has the DNA TGTGCCAGCAGGATCCCGGGACAGAGCTACTACGAGCAGTACTTC. Encoded protein: CASRIPGQSYYEQYF.